Below are 13 T cell receptor beta chains sequenced from a single sample in a study of identical twins. Using its own MiXCR run on the 5' RACE reads, TCRdb lists one record per CDR3 protein. The sample records roughly 480,000 distinct CDR3 sequences, approximately 24% being singletons. This same sample was also part of a study on T cells expressing NK-cell markers.

Sequenced material: CD4+ T cells sorted from blood. The receptor set was obtained from a woman aged 18 to 35 in good health.

This clonotype was counted only a few times. The chain has TRBV12-3 or TRBV12-4 and TRBJ2-1, with 7 bases identical to TRBD1. V lost 6 bases to trimming and J lost 0 bases; unmatched junction nucleotides: 11. The CDR3 contains 17 residues. As DNA, the CDR3 is TGTGCCAGCAGGGGATTGGGGACAGAGAGCTCCTACAATGAGCAGTTCTTC. This translates into CASRGLGTESSYNEQFF.

In this sample, this clonotype turned up many times. V usage is TRBV5-1 and J usage is TRBJ1-5; tentatively, D is TRBD1 (6 bases). Trimming removed 4 bases from V and 7 bases from J, with 18 bases in between. Per germline, CDR1 SGHRS and CDR2 YFSETQ. This CDR3 region has 15 residues. The CDR3 reads CASSPDGGLGQPQHF. The CDR3 DNA reads as TGCGCCAGCAGCCCGGATGGGGGGCTTGGACAGCCCCAGCATTTT.

The chain carries TRBV5-1 and TRBJ2-7, with D perhaps TRBD1 (5 bases). Germline values: CDR1 SGHRS, CDR2 YFSETQ. V shed 3 bases and J shed 6 bases, with 10 bases lying between them. This CDR3 spans 12 amino acids. DNA for the CDR3: TGCGCCAGCAGCTATTACCAGGGCGAGCAGTACTTC. Translating gives CASSYYQGEQYF.

This clonotype has only one observation. The CDR3 is CASRVGQYSYEQYF. CDR3 sequence (DNA): TGTGCCAGCAGGGTTGGACAGTACTCCTACGAGCAGTACTTC. The chain uses TRBV7-2 and TRBJ2-7, with D perhaps TRBD1 (6 bases). V dropped 6 bases and J dropped 0 bases, with 12 bases sitting between them. The CDR3 loop spans 14 amino acids. Germline CDR1 and CDR2: SGHTA and FQGNSA.

Regarding this clonotype: A read error may account for a junction end that differs from germline. The J gene is TRBJ2-1, the V gene TRBV4-3; 7 nucleotides line up with TRBD1. Germline CDR1 LGHNA, CDR2 YSLEER. This CDR3 comprises 17 residues. The CDR3 is CTSSQDLSRGPTKEQFF. CDR3 nucleotides: TGCACCAGCAGCCAAGATCTATCTAGGGGGCCCACAAAGGAGCAGTTCTTC.

The chain is built from TRBV5-1 and TRBJ1-2; D unclear. Deletions cut 0 bases from V and 8 bases from J, with 20 bases between. Germline CDR1 is SGHRS and CDR2 is YFSETQ. This CDR3 contains 16 residues. DNA of the CDR3: TGCGCCAGCAGCTTGGAGGCAAACAGCCGTCTAATCGGCTACACCTTC. It specifies CASSLEANSRLIGYTF.

The chain combines TRBV12-3 or TRBV12-4 with TRBJ2-3; 7 bases line up with TRBD2. V shed 2 bases and J 0 bases; nucleotides not matched to a gene: 2. The CDR3 runs to 15 residues. The CDR3 DNA reads TGTGCCAGCAGTTTAATGGGGGGGAGCACAGATACGCAGTATTTT. It specifies CASSLMGGSTDTQYF.

This clonotype turned up a few times. V is TRBV7-8 and J is TRBJ2-2; tentatively, D is TRBD2 (6 bases). The V end was cut by 1 base, the J end by 4 bases, with 7 bases between. CDR3 length: 14 residues. Germline V gives CDR1 SGHVS, CDR2 FQNEAQ. CDR3: CASSLEEGTGELFF. The CDR3 DNA reads as TGTGCCAGCAGCTTAGAGGAGGGCACCGGGGAGCTGTTTTTT.

This clonotype appeared a few times. This sequence joins TRBV20-1 and TRBJ2-7; D tentatively fits TRBD1 or TRBD2 (6 bases each). Trimming took off 6 bases at V and 2 bases at J, with 17 bases between the two ends. This CDR3 spans 14 amino acids. Looked up from germline, CDR1 is DFQATT and CDR2 is SNEGSKA (reference sequence). CDR3 residues: CSAQRGQSAYEQYF. The CDR3 DNA reads TGCAGTGCCCAACGGGGGCAGAGCGCCTACGAGCAGTACTTC.

This clonotype was counted between two and nine times. DNA of the CDR3: TGTGCCAGCAGCGGCAGGGGGCAGGACTATGGCTACACCTTC. It yields the protein CASSGRGQDYGYTF. The chain uses TRBV2 and TRBJ1-2, with 8 positions matching TRBD1. From germline, CDR1 is SNHLY and CDR2 FYNNEI. The CDR3 loop spans 14 amino acids. The V gene end was trimmed by 6 bases and the J gene end by 3 bases; junction bases not matched to a gene: 6.

The rearrangement links TRBV6-1 to TRBJ1-5; 10 bases line up with TRBD1. This CDR3 has 17 amino acids. J was trimmed by 4 bases and V by 6 bases; bases with no gene match: 12. Germline V gives CDR1 MNHNS, CDR2 SASEGT. The CDR3 sequence: CASRQGAGQGRNQPQHF. The CDR3 region has the DNA TGTGCCAGCAGGCAAGGGGCGGGACAGGGGAGGAATCAGCCCCAGCATTTT.

This clonotype was detected only a few times. The rearrangement joins TRBV11-2 to TRBJ2-1, with 7 bases lining up with TRBD2. Germline CDR1 SGHAT, CDR2 FQNNGV. Trimming removed 2 bases from V and 5 bases from J; junction bases left unmatched: 9. The CDR3 is made up of 16 amino acids. CDR3 DNA sequence: TGTGCCAGCAGCTTAATTGGGGGAGGGCCCCACAATGAGCAGTTCTTC. Translating it yields CASSLIGGGPHNEQFF.

This clonotype was seen only a few times. This rearrangement joins TRBV7-2 to TRBJ2-3, with 7 bases lining up with TRBD1. The CDR3 is 14 amino acids. From germline, CDR1 is SGHTA and CDR2 FQGNSA. Unmatched junction bases numbered 2, after V lost 3 bases and J lost 2 bases. The CDR3 nucleotides read TGTGCCAGCAGCTTTAGGGGGCCCACAGATACGCAGTATTTT. It yields the protein CASSFRGPTDTQYF.